Presented here are 19 T cell receptor beta chains from one specimen sequenced in a study of prognosis after radiotherapy for stage I lung cancer. Two-round multiplex PCR on genomic DNA was the method by which TCR beta CDR3 was amplified. Primers specific to each TRBV and TRBJ gene were used in first-round PCR. TCRdb itself ran the multiplex PCR reads through MiXCR, one entry per CDR3 protein. The sample carries around 26,000 distinct CDR3 sequences, approximately 39% recorded once. The sequencing used PBMCs, collected before or after stereotactic body radiation therapy (not recorded which). All receptors derive from a donor aged 50 or older with non-small cell lung cancer.

This sequence joins TRBV6-2 or TRBV6-3 and TRBJ2-7, with 8 bases aligning to TRBD1. Unmatched junction bases numbered 18, after V lost 5 bases and J lost 3 bases. Looked up from germline, CDR1 is MNHEY and CDR2 is SVGEGT. This CDR3 is 18 amino acids long. The chain's CDR3 is CASSPLREGTGRHYEQYF. As DNA, the CDR3 is TGTGCCAGCAGTCCACTGAGGGAAGGGACAGGTAGGCACTACGAGCAGTACTTC.

Turning to this clonotype: An end of the junction differs from the germline gene, which may be a read error. The chain has TRBV27 and TRBJ2-7; D remains ambiguous. Germline V gene sequence: CDR1 MNHEY, CDR2 SMNVEV (reference sequence). This CDR3 is 14 amino acids long. The CDR3 DNA is TGTGCCACCAGACTGGTGGGCGGATCCTACAAGCAGTACTTC. Its translation: CATRLVGGSYKQYF.

As concerns this clonotype: At one end the junction does not follow the germline gene, possibly because of a read error. The V gene is TRBV29-1, the J gene TRBJ2-5, with D maybe TRBD1 (5 bases). CDR1 is SQVTM and CDR2 is ANQGSEA in the germline V gene. This CDR3 contains 13 residues. The CDR3 reads CSAELAREEAQYF. The CDR3 DNA sequence: TGCAGCGCCGAATTGGCCAGGGAAGAGGCCCAGTACTTC. Complete variable domain (other parts from reference TRBV29-1 and TRBJ2-5): SAVISQKPSRDICQRGTSLTIQCQVDSQVTMMFWYRQQPGQSLTLIATANQGSEATYESGFVIDKFPISRPNLTFSTLTVSNMSPEDSSIYLCSAELAREEAQYFGPGTRLLVL.

This clonotype is deemed medium-sized. The chain uses TRBV28 and TRBJ2-7; D tentatively reads TRBD1 or TRBD2 (5 bases each). Germline CDR1 reads MDHEN; CDR2 reads SYDVKM. The V and J ends lost 6 bases and 4 bases respectively, with 16 bases between them. The CDR3 spans 14 residues. CDR3 loop: CASRPGAGPYEQYF. In nucleotides, the CDR3 is TGTGCCAGCAGGCCCGGGGCAGGCCCTTACGAGCAGTACTTC.

This clonotype occurred many times. This chain links TRBV7-2 with TRBJ2-1, with a tentative D call TRBD2 (5 bases). V gave up 5 bases and J gave up 2 bases, with 13 bases separating them. This CDR3 has 15 residues. Germline V gene data show CDR1 as SGHTA and CDR2 as FQGNSA. The DNA for the CDR3 is TGTGCCAGCAGCGTATTTGAGGGCGCCTACAATGAGCAGTTCTTC. It translates to CASSVFEGAYNEQFF.

In this sample, this clonotype turned up many times. V gene TRBV18 combines with J gene TRBJ2-7; 8 bases align to TRBD2. This CDR3 has 17 residues. J was trimmed by 6 bases and V by 1 base; bases with no gene match: 14. Germline V lookup: CDR1 KGHSH, CDR2 LQKENI. Here the CDR3 DNA reads TGTGCCAGCTCACCACTTGCGACGGGAGGGTTTGTTGGCGAGCAGTACTTC. As protein: CASSPLATGGFVGEQYF. Complete variable domain (other parts from reference TRBV18 and TRBJ2-7): NAGVMQNPRHLVRRRGQEARLRCSPMKGHSHVYWYRQLPEEGLKFMVYLQKENIIDESGMPKERFSAEFPKEGPSILRIQQVVRGDSAAYFCASSPLATGGFVGEQYFGPGTRLTVT.

In this sample, this clonotype is medium-sized (0.01 to 0.1%). The J gene is TRBJ2-7, the V gene TRBV27; D is unresolved. Deletions cut 2 bases from V and 0 bases from J, with 5 bases between. There are 13 residues in the CDR3. Germline loops: CDR1 MNHEY, CDR2 SMNVEV (reference sequence). The CDR3 reads CASSLKSSYEQYF. In DNA form, the CDR3 reads TGTGCCAGCAGTTTAAAGTCCTCCTACGAGCAGTACTTC.

This chain's CDR3 is CASRLASSSGSHGEQFF. DNA of the CDR3: TGCGCCAGCAGATTAGCCTCTTCTAGCGGGAGCCACGGGGAGCAGTTCTTC. The V call is TRBV5-1, the J call TRBJ2-1; 10 bases match TRBD2. The CDR3 totals 17 residues. Trimming took 5 bases from V and 10 from J; bases not matched to a gene: 18. CDR1 SGHRS and CDR2 YFSETQ come from the germline V gene. The variable domain in full, completed from reference TRBV5-1 and TRBJ2-1, reads KAGVTQTPRYLIKTRGQQVTLSCSPISGHRSVSWYQQTPGQGLQFLFEYFSETQRNKGNFPGRFSGRQFSNSRSEMNVSTLELGDSALYLCASRLASSSGSHGEQFFGPGTRLTVL.

This chain uses TRBV12-5 with TRBJ1-2, with 9 bases that match TRBD1. This CDR3 contains 15 residues. The V segment lost 9 bases and the J segment 4 bases; nucleotides outside the gene matches: 12. The germline gives CDR1 LGHNT, CDR2 FRNRAP. The CDR3 DNA reads as TGTGCTAGCCGAGCCGTGGTACAGGGGGCCTATGGCTACACCTTC. Amino acid sequence: CASRAVVQGAYGYTF.

The chain combines TRBV28 with TRBJ1-2, with 8 bases identical to TRBD1. Germline V CDR1 and CDR2: MDHEN, SYDVKM. This CDR3 spans 13 amino acids. V was clipped by 11 bases and J by 8 bases; unmatched bases: 13. The CDR3, as DNA: TGTGCCGGGGGGATAGGACAGGGTCGCGGCTACACCTTC. The encoded protein is CAGGIGQGRGYTF.

This clonotype was seen repeatedly, ten times or more. V is TRBV9 and J is TRBJ1-1; the D gene is possibly TRBD1 (6 bases). The CDR3 loop spans 14 amino acids. Germline CDR1 and CDR2: SGDLS and YYNGEE. The V end was cut by 3 bases, the J end by 4 bases, with 13 bases between. The CDR3 DNA reads as TGTGCCAGCAGCGGGTCAGGGGTCCCCACTGAAGCTTTCTTT. Protein sequence: CASSGSGVPTEAFF.

The rearrangement links TRBV15 to TRBJ2-7; D remains unclear. Trimming took 8 bases from V and 7 from J, leaving 12 bases between them. The V gene's germline CDR1 is LNHNV and CDR2 YYDKDF (reference sequence). This CDR3 comprises 11 residues. CDR3 protein: CATWDFREQYF. Written as DNA, the CDR3 is TGTGCCACCTGGGATTTCCGGGAGCAGTACTTC.

This clonotype showed up just a few times. A much larger clone differs from this one at a single base, so this may be a read error. The V gene is TRBV5-1, the J gene TRBJ2-7; 9 bases are shared with TRBD2. The assigned J gene may be wrong: the sequence end matches TRBJ2-5 better. There are 16 residues in the CDR3. Germline V lookup: CDR1 SGHRS, CDR2 YFSETQ. The CDR3 DNA is TGCGCCAGCAGCTTCGTGCCAGCGGGAGGCCAAGAGACCCAGTACTTC. Translating it yields CASSFVPAGGQETQYF.

As regards this clonotype: A far larger clone is a single base away, which makes a read error likely. The chain combines TRBV28 with TRBJ2-1; D is perhaps TRBD1 or TRBD2 (6 bases each). The germline CDR1 and CDR2 sequences are MDHEN and SYDVKM. With 3 bases removed from V and 10 bases from J, the gap between germline ends came to 25 bases. The CDR3 sequence is 17 residues long. CDR3 loop: CASSLGSTGANSYEQFF. The CDR3 nucleotides read TGTGCCAGCAGTTTGGGTAGTACGGGGGCCAATTCCTACGAGCAGTTCTTC. The full variable domain, completed using reference TRBV28 and TRBJ2-1, is DVKVTQSSRYLVKRTGEKVFLECVQDMDHENMFWYRQDPGLGLRLIYFSYDVKMKEKGDIPEGYSVSREKKERFSLILESASTNQTSMYLCASSLGSTGANSYEQFFGPGTRLTVL.

In its sample, this clonotype was seen many times. The V gene is TRBV6-2 or TRBV6-3, the J gene TRBJ1-1; TRBD1 might be the D (6 bases). V shed 6 bases and J shed 3 bases, with 17 bases lying between them. CDR1 is MNHEY, CDR2 SVGEGT, per germline. This CDR3 has 15 residues. CDR3 amino acids: CASSYGGAGYTEAFF. The CDR3 nucleotides are TGTGCCAGCAGCTATGGGGGGGCGGGGTACACTGAAGCTTTCTTT.

For this clonotype: An end of the junction does not agree with germline; a read error may underlie this. The genes are TRBV7-9 and TRBJ1-3; D call uncertain. The CDR3 covers 16 residues. Germline V CDR1 and CDR2: SEHNR, FQNEAQ (reference sequence). CDR3: CASSLDALGSGNTIYF. The CDR3 nucleotides are TGTGCCAGTAGCTTAGATGCTCTGGGGTCTGGAAACACCATATATTTT.

This clonotype appeared a few times. This rearrangement joins TRBV24-1 to TRBJ2-2, with 13 bases matching TRBD2. Germline V gene sequence: CDR1 KGHDR, CDR2 SFDVKD. Germline trimming cut 11 bases from V and 3 bases from J; bases unmatched to any gene: 8. This CDR3 is built from 16 residues. The CDR3 sequence is CAIIAGTSGDTGELFF. CDR3 DNA: TGTGCCATCATTGCTGGGACTAGCGGGGACACCGGGGAGCTGTTTTTT.

This clonotype has ten or more counts. The gene calls are TRBV13 and TRBJ2-2; no firm D call. This CDR3 is 13 amino acids long. Germline CDR1 PRHDT, CDR2 FYEKMQ (reference sequence). V was pared by 5 bases and J by 6 bases, with 10 bases between. The chain's CDR3 is CASSLSGAGELFF. DNA of the CDR3: TGTGCCAGCAGCCTATCTGGGGCCGGGGAGCTGTTTTTT. Based on the CDR3 plus reference TRBV13 and TRBJ2-2, the full variable domain is AAGVIQSPRHLIKEKRETATLKCYPIPRHDTVYWYQQGPGQDPQFLISFYEKMQSDKGSIPDRFSAQQFSDYHSELNMSSLELGDSALYFCASSLSGAGELFFGEGSRLTVL.

This clonotype was counted many times. The chain combines TRBV4-1 with TRBJ1-5; D unresolved. This CDR3 contains 13 residues. CDR1 is MGHRA, CDR2 YSYEKL, per germline. V was shortened by 0 bases and J by 4 bases, with 4 bases between the two germline ends. Here the CDR3 DNA reads TGCGCCAGCAGCCAAGATGGTAATCAGCCCCAGCATTTT. Encoded protein: CASSQDGNQPQHF.